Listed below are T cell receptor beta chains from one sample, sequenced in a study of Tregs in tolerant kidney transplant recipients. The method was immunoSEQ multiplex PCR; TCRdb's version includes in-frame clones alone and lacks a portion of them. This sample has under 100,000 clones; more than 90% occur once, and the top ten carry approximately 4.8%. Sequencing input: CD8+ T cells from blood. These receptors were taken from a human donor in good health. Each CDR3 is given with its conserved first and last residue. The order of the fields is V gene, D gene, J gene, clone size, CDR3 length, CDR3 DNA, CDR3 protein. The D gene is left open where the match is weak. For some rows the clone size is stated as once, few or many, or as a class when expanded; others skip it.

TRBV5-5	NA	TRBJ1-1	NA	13	TGTGCCAGCAGCCCGGACGGTAACACTGAAGCTTTCTTT	CASSPDGNTEAFF
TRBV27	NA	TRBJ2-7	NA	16	TGTGCCAGCAGTTTATCCCCCGCGATATCCGTCTACGAGCAGTACTTC	CASSLSPAISVYEQYF
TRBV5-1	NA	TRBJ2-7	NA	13	TGCGCCAGCAGCTTACTAGCCAACTACGAGCAGTACTTC	CASSLLANYEQYF
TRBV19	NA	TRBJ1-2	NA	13	TGTGCCAGTAGTAGTACAGACTTCTATGGCTACACCTTC	CASSSTDFYGYTF
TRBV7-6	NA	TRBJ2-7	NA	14	TGTGCCAGCAGCTTAGTATTCCCTTCCTACGAGCAGTACTTC	CASSLVFPSYEQYF
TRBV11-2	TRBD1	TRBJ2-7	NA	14	TGTGCCAGCAGCCTTTCCGGGACAGGGAGCGAGCAGTACTTC	CASSLSGTGSEQYF
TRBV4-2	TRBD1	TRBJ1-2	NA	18	TGTGCCAGCAGCCAAGCCCGACAGGGGTACGTTGTAGACTATGGCTACACCTTC	CASSQARQGYVVDYGYTF
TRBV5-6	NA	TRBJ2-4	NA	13	TGTGCCAGCAGCTGGGAGCCGGAAAACATTCAGTACTTC	CASSWEPENIQYF
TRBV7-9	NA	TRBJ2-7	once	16	TGTGCCAGCAGCTTTCCCCACCCGAAGGCGGGCCACGAGCAGTACTTC	CASSFPHPKAGHEQYF
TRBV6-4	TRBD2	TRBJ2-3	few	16	TGTGCCAGCAGTGACTCCCATAGCGGGGGGGCAGATACGCAGTATTTT	CASSDSHSGGADTQYF
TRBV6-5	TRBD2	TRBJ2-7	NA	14	TGTGCCAGCAGTTCACTAGCGGGGGCCTACGAGCAGTACTTC	CASSSLAGAYEQYF
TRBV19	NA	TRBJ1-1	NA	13	TGTGCCAGTAGTGGACACAGGGACACTGAAGCTTTCTTT	CASSGHRDTEAFF
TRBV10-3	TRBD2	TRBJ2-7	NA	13	TGTGCCATCAGTATCGGAACTAGCGGCGAGCAGTACTTC	CAISIGTSGEQYF
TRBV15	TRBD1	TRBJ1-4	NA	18	TGTGCCACCAGCAGAGAAGGGACAGGACTAACAACTAATGAAAAACTGTTTTTT	CATSREGTGLTTNEKLFF
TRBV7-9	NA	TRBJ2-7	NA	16	TGTGCCAGCAGCTTAGCCACCGGGACTGACATCTACGAGCAGTACTTC	CASSLATGTDIYEQYF
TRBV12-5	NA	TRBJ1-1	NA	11	TGTGCTAGTGGGAGAAACACTGAAGCTTTCTTT	CASGRNTEAFF
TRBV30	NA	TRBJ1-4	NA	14	TGTGCCTGGAGTGTACTTGGATTTAGGGAAAAACTGTTTTTT	CAWSVLGFREKLFF